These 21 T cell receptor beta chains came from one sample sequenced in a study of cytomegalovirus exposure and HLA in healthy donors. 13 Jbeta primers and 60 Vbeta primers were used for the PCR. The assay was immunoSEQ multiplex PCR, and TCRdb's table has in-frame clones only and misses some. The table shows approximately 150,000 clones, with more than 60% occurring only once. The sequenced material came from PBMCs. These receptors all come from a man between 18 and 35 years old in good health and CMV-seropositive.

The CDR3 region is CASSNRDKSYSGNTIYF. Here the CDR3 DNA reads TGTGCCAGCAGTAACAGGGACAAATCATACTCTGGAAACACCATATATTTT. The chain has TRBV11-2 and TRBJ1-3; D possibly corresponds to TRBD1 (6 bases). Trimming cost V 6 bases and J 0 bases, with 18 bases left between them. Germline CDR1 SGHAT, CDR2 FQNNGV. The CDR3 is 17 amino acids.

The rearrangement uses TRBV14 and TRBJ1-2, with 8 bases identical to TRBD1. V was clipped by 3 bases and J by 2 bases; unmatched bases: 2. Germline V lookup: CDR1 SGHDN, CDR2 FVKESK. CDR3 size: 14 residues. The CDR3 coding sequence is TGTGCCAGCAGCCACGGACAGGGAAACTATGGCTACACCTTC. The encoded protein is CASSHGQGNYGYTF.

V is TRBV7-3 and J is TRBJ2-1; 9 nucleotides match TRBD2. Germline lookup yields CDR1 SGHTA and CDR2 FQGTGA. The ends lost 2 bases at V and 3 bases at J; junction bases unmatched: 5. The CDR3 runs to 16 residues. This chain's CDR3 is CASSLGAGGGYNEQFF. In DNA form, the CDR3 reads TGTGCCAGCAGCTTAGGGGCGGGAGGGGGCTACAATGAGCAGTTCTTC.

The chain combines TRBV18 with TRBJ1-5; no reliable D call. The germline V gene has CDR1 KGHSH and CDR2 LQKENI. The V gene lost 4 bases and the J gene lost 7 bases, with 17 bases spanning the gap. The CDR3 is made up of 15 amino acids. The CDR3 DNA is TGTGCCAGCTCACTCAAATCCGGAGGCGGACAGCCCCAGCATTTT. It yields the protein CASSLKSGGGQPQHF.

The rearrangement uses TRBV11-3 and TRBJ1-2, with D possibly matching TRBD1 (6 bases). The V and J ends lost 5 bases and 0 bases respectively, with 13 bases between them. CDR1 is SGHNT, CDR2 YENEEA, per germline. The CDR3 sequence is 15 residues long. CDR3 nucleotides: TGTGCCAGCAGCGCCCCGGGGGGCGCTAACTATGGCTACACCTTC. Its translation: CASSAPGGANYGYTF.

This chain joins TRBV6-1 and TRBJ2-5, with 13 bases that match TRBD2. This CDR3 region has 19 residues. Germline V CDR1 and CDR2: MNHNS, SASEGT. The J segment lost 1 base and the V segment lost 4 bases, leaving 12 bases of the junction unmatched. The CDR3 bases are TGTGCCAGCAGTGTAGCGGGACTAGCGGGACCATCCTTCCAAGAGACCCAGTACTTC. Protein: CASSVAGLAGPSFQETQYF.

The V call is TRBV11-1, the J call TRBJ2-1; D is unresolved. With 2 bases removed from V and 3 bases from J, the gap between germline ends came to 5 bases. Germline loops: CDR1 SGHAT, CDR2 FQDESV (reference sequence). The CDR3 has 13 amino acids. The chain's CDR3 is CASSLSGYNEQFF. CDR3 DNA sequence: TGTGCCAGCAGCTTATCCGGCTACAATGAGCAGTTCTTC.

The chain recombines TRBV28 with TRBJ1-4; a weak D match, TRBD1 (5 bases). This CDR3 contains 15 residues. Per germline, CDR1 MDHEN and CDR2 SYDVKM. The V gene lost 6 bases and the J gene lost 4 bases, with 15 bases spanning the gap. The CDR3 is CASRYSGGDNEKLFF. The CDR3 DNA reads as TGTGCCAGCAGATACAGTGGGGGGGATAATGAAAAACTGTTTTTT.

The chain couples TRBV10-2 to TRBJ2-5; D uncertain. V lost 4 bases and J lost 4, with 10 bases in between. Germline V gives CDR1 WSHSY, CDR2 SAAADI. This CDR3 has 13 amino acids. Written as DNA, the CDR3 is TGCGCCAGCAGTGTTTTGCGTATAGAGACCCAGTACTTC. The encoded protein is CASSVLRIETQYF.

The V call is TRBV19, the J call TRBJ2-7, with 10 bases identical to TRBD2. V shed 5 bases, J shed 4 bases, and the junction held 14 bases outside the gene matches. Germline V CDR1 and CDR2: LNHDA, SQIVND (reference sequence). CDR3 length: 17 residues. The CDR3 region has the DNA TGTGCCAGTAGTCCAAAGGGGGCTAGCGGGAGTCGGTACGAGCAGTACTTC. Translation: CASSPKGASGSRYEQYF.

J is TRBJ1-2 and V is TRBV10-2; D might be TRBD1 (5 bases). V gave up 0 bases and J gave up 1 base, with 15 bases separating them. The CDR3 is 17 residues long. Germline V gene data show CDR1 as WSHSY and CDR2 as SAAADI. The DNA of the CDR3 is TGCGCCAGCAGTGAGTCGCAGGAGGGGCGTTATAACTATGGCTACACCTTC. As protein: CASSESQEGRYNYGYTF.

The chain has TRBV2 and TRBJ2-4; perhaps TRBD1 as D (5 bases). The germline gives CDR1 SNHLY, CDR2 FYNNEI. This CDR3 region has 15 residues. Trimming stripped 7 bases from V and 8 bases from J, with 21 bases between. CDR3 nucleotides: TGTGCCAGCACCGCGTTAGGGGTAGGGGTCGACATTCAGTACTTC. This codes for CASTALGVGVDIQYF.

DNA of the CDR3: TGTGCCTGGACTGGGACTAGCGGCGAGTTGGCGGCCAAAAACATTCAGTACTTC. Residues: CAWTGTSGELAAKNIQYF. The chain recombines TRBV30 with TRBJ2-4; 11 nucleotides line up with TRBD2. Germline V CDR1 and CDR2: GTSNPN, SVGIG (reference sequence). Trimming took 4 bases from V and 1 from J; bases not matched to a gene: 12. This CDR3 has 18 amino acids.

CDR3 bases: TGCGCCAGCAGGGGACTAGCGTACAATGAGCAGTTCTTC. As protein: CASRGLAYNEQFF. The rearrangement joins TRBV4-1 to TRBJ2-1; 10 bases are shared with TRBD2. The CDR3 is 13 residues long. After removal of 6 bases from V and 4 bases from J, the junction contained 0 bases not matched to a gene. Germline V CDR1 and CDR2: MGHRA, YSYEKL.

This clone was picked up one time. The CDR3 protein is CASRSSRTESGNTIYF. The CDR3 nucleotides read TGTGCCAGCAGGTCCTCAAGGACAGAGTCTGGAAACACCATATATTTT. This chain uses TRBV7-8 with TRBJ1-3, with TRBD1 as a possible D gene (6 bases). The ends were cut back, 6 bases at V and 1 base at J, with 16 bases in the middle. CDR1 is SGHVS and CDR2 is FQNEAQ in the germline V gene. CDR3 length: 16 amino acids.

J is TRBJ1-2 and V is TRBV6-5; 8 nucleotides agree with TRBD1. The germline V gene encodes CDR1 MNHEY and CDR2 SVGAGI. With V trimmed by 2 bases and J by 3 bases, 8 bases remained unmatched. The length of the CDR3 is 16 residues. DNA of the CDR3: TGTGCCAGCAGTTACACTGTACAGGGGGAGTACTATGGCTACACCTTC. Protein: CASSYTVQGEYYGYTF.

Written as DNA, the CDR3 is TGTGCCAGCAGCTTCAGGGAAGAGACCCAGTACTTC. Protein product: CASSFREETQYF. V is TRBV5-5 and J is TRBJ2-5, with D possibly being TRBD1 (5 bases). Trimming left V 2 bases short and J 3 bases short, with 5 bases between. Per germline, CDR1 SGHKS and CDR2 YYEKEE (reference sequence). The CDR3 covers 12 residues. Using reference TRBV5-5 and TRBJ2-5 for the parts outside the CDR3, the full variable domain is DAGVTQSPTHLIKTRGQQVTLRCSPISGHKSVSWYQQVLGQGPQFIFQYYEKEERGRGNFPDRFSARQFPNYSSELNVNALLLGDSALYLCASSFREETQYFGPGTRLLVL.

Written as DNA, the CDR3 is TGTGCCAGCAGTTTACAGGGGGCCTACGAGCAGTACTTC. It specifies CASSLQGAYEQYF. This chain uses TRBV7-6 with TRBJ2-7; 8 nucleotides match TRBD1. Germline V gene lookup returns CDR1 SGHVS and CDR2 FNYEAQ. The CDR3 extends over 13 amino acids. Trimming cost V 6 bases and J 2 bases; bases outside gene matches: 3.

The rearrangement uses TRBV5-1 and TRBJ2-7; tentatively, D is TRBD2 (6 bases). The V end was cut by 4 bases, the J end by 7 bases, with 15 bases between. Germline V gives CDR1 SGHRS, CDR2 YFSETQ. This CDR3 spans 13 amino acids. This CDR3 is CASSRPRAGEQYF. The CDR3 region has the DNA TGCGCCAGCAGCCGCCCCAGAGCGGGTGAGCAGTACTTC.

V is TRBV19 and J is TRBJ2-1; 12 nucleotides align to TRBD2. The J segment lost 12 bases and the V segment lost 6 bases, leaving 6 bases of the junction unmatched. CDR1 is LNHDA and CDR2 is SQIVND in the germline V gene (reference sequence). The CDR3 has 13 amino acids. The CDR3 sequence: CASSGLAGRGQFF. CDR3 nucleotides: TGTGCCAGTAGCGGACTAGCGGGAAGGGGGCAGTTCTTC.

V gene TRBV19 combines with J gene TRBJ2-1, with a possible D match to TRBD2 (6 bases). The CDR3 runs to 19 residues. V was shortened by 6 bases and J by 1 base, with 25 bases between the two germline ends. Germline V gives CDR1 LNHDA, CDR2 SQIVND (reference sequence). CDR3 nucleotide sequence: TGTGCCAGTAGCCTAGCCCCCGGCGGGGCGGGATGGTCCTACAATGAGCAGTTCTTC. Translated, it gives CASSLAPGGAGWSYNEQFF.